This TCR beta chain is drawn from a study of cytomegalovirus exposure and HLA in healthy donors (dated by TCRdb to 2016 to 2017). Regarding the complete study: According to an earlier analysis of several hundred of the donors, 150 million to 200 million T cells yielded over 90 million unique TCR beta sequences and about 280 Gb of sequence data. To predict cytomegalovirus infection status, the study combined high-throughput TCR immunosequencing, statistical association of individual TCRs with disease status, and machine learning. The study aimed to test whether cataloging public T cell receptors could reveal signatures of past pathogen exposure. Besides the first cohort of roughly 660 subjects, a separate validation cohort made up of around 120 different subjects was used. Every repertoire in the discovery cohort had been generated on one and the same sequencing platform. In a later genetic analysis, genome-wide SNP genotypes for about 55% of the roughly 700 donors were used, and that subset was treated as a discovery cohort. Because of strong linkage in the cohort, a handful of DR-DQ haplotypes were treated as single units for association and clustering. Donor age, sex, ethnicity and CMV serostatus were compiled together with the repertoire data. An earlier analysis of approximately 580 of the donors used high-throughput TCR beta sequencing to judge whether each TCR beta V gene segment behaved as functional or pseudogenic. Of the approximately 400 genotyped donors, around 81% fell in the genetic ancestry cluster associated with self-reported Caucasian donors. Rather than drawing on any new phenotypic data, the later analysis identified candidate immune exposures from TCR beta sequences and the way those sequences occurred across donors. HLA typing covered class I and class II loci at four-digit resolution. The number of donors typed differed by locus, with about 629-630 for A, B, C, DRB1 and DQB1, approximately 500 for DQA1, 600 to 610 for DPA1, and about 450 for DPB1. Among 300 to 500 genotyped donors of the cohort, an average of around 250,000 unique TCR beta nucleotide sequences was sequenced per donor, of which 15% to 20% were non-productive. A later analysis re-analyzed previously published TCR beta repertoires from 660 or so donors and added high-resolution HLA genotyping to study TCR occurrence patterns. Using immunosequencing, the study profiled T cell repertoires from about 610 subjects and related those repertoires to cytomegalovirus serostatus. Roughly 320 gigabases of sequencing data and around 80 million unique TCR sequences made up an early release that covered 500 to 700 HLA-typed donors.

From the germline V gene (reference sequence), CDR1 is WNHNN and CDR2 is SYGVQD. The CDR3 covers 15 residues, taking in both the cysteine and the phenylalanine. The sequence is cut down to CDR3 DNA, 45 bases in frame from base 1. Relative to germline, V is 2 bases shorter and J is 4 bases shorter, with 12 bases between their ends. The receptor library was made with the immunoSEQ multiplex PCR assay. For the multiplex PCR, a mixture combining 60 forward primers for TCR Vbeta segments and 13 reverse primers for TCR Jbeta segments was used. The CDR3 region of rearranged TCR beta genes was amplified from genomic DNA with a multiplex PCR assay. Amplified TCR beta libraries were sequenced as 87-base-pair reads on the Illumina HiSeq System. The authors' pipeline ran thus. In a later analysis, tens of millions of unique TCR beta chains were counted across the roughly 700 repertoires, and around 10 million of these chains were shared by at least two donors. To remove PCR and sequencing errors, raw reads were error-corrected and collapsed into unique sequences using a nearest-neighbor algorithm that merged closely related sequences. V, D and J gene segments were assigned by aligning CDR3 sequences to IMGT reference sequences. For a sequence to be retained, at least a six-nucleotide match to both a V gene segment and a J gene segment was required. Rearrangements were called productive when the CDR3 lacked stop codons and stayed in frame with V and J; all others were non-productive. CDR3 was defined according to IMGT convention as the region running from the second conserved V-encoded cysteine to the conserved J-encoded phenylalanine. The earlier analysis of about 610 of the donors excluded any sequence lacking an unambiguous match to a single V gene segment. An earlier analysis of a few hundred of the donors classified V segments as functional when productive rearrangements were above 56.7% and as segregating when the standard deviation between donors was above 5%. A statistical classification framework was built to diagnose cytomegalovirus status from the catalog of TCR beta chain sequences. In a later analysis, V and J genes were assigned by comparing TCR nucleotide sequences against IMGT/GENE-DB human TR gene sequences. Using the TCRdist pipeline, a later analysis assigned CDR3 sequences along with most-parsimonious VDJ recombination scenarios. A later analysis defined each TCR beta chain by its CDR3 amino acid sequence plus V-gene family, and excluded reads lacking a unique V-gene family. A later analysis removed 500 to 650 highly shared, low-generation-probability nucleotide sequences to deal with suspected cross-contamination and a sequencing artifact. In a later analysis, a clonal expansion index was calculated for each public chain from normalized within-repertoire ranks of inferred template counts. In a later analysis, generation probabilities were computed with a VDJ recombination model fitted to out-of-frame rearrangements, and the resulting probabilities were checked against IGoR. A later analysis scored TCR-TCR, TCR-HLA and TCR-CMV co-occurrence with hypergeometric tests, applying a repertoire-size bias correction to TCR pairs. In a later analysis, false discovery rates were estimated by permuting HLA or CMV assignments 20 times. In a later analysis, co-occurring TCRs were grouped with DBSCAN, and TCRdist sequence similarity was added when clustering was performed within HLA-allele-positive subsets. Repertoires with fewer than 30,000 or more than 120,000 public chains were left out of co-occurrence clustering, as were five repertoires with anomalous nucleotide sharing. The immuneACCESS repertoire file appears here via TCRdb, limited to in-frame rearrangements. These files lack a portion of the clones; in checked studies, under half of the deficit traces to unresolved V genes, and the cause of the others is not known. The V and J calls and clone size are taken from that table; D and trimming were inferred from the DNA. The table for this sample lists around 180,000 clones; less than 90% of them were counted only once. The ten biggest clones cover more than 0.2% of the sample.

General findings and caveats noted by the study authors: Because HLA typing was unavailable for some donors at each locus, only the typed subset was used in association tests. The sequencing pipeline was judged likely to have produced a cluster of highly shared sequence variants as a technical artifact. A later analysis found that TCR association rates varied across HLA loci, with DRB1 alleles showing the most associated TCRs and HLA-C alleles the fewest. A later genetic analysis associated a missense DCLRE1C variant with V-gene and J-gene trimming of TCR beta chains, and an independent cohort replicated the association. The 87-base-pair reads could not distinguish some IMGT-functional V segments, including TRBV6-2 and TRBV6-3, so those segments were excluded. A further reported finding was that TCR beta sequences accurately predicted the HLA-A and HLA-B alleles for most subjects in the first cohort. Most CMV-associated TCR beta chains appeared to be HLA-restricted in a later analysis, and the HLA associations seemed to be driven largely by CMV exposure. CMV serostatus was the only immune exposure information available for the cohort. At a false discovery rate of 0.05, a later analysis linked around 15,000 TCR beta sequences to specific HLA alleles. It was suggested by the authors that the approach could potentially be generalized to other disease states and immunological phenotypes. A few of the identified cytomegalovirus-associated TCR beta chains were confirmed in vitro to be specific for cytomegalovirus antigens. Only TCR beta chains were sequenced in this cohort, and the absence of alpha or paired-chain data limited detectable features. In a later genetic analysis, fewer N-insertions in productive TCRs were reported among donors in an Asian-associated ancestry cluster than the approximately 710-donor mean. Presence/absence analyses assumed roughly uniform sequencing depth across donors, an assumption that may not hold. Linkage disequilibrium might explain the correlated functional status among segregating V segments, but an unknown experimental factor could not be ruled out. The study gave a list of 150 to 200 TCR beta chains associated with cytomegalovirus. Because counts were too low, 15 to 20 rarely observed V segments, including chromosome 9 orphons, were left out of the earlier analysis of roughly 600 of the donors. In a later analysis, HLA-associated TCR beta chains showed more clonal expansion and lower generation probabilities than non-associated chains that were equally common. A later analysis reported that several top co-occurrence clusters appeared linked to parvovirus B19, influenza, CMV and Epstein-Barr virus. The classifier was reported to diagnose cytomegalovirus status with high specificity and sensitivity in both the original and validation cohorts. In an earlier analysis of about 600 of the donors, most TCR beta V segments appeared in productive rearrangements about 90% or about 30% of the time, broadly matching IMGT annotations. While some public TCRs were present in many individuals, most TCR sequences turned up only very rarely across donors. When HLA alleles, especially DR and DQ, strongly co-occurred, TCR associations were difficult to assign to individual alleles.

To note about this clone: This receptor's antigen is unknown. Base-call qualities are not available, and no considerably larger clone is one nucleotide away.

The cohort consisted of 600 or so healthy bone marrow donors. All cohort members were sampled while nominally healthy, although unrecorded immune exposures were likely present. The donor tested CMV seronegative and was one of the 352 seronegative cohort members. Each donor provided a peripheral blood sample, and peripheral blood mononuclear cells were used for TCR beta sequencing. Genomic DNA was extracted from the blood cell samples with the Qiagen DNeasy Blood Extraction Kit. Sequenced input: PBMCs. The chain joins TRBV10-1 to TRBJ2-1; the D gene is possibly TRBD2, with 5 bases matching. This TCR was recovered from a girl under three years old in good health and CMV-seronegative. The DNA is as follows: TGCGCCAGCAGTGAGATGGGGAGAGTTTACAATGAGCAGTTCTTC. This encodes CASSEMGRVYNEQFF.